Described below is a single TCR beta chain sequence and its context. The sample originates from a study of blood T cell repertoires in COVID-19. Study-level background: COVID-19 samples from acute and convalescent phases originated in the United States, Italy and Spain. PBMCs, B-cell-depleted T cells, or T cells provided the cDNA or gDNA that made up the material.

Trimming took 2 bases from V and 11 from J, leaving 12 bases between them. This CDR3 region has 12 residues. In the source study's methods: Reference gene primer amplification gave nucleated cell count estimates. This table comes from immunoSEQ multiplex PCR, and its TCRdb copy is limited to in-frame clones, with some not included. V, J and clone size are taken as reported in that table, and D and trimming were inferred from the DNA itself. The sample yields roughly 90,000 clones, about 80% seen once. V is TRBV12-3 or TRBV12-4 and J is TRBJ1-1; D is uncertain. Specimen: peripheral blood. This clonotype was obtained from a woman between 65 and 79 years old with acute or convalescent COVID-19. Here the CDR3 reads CASSLREKGAFF. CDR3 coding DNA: TGTGCCAGCAGTTTAAGGGAGAAAGGGGCTTTCTTT.